This record looks at one TCR beta chain sequence and its context. No antigen is known for it. The sample originates from a study of T-cell reconstitution after alpha-beta-depleted transplantation in children. General observations from the study: Reportedly, alpha-beta T cells present about two months post-transplant originated from several hundred expanded clones of graft origin. Day-60 TCRbeta diversity that was high in some patients was derived from surviving recipient T cells and thymic progenitors. At the one-year point after transplant, T-cell counts and TCRbeta diversity were found to come mostly from T cells that had been newly produced.

The TCRbeta library was prepared with unique molecular identifiers. TCRdb ran MiXCR on the PCR reads and lists one entry per CDR3 protein. The sample lists around 700,000 distinct CDR3 sequences, under 15% occurring once. The sample in question was PBMCs, obtained before TCRalphabeta/CD19-depleted stem cell transplant. The receptor's source is a girl aged 2 to 9 with congenital amegakaryocytic thrombocytopenia, due to receive a stem cell transplant.

CDR3 protein: CASSSTDYRLGETQYF. In nucleotides, the CDR3 is TGCGCCAGCAGCTCAACAGACTACCGGCTGGGGGAGACCCAGTACTTC. The chain joins TRBV5-1 to TRBJ2-5; the D gene is possibly TRBD2 (5 bases). This CDR3 comprises 16 residues. The germline V gene has CDR1 SGHRS and CDR2 YFSETQ. Trimming removed 3 bases from V and 5 bases from J, with 20 bases in between.